The present TCR beta chain was sequenced within a study of EBV T-cell therapy then PD-1 blockade in nasopharyngeal carcinoma. The time point is: 266 days after commencement of treatment, after nivolumab therapy. Regarding treatment: AdE1-LMPpoly-expanded autologous EBV-specific T-cell therapy followed by anti-PD-1 nivolumab. The CDR3 runs to 15 residues. The V gene lost 5 bases and the J gene lost 0 bases, with 14 bases spanning the gap. CDR1 is SEHNR and CDR2 is FQNEAQ in the germline V gene (reference sequence). The method was immunoSEQ multiplex PCR; TCRdb's version includes in-frame clones alone and lacks a portion of them. The sample holds approximately 22,000 clones; under 90% are singletons and the top ten take roughly a third. This clone was observed a few times. Its antigen remains unknown.

Source: CD8+ T cells from blood, taken at day 266 from a patient whose treatment included autologous EBV-specific T cells and nivolumab. The sequence was collected from a man aged 40-55 years with nasopharyngeal carcinoma. The rearrangement links TRBV7-9 to TRBJ2-7, with D possibly being TRBD1 (5 bases). Here the CDR3 DNA reads TGTGCCAGCAGCGGATTAACAGGTTACTCCTACGAGCAGTACTTC. It codes for CASSGLTGYSYEQYF.